Listed here are 18 T cell receptor beta chains from one sample, sequenced in a study of post-analysis software for immune sequencing data. Their cognate antigens are unknown. Unique molecular identifiers featured in each of the TCR beta cDNA libraries. TCRdb redid the calling of the PCR reads with MiXCR, one entry per CDR3 protein. The sample lists around 440,000 distinct CDR3 sequences; roughly 45% were seen once. Study-wide findings and caveats: Comparison of patients with controls showed five TRBV segments more frequent in patients, TRBV5-6, TRBV5-1 and TRBV20-1 among them.

The specimen was blood. These receptor sequences come from a girl aged 5-17 years with multiple sclerosis.

This clonotype was counted between two and nine times. The rearrangement joins TRBV20-1 to TRBJ2-1; 10 positions agree with TRBD2. Germline V gene sequence: CDR1 DFQATT, CDR2 SNEGSKA (reference sequence). The CDR3 sequence is 14 residues long. The ends lost 4 bases at V and 4 bases at J; junction bases unmatched: 4. The CDR3 protein is CSAKSGLAYNEQFF. In DNA, the CDR3 is TGCAGTGCTAAGTCGGGACTAGCGTACAATGAGCAGTTCTTC.

The chain joins TRBV29-1 to TRBJ2-7; 7 nucleotides align to TRBD1. CDR3 length: 14 residues. V shed 3 bases, J shed 3 bases, and the junction held 8 bases outside the gene matches. The V gene's germline CDR1 is SQVTM and CDR2 ANQGSEA. CDR3: CSVDQGQGVYEQYF. Written as DNA, the CDR3 is TGCAGCGTTGACCAAGGGCAGGGGGTCTACGAGCAGTACTTC.

The chain has TRBV20-1 and TRBJ1-5, with TRBD1 as a possible D gene (6 bases). Germline loops: CDR1 DFQATT, CDR2 SNEGSKA (reference sequence). The V end was cut by 0 bases, the J end by 4 bases, with 13 bases between. This CDR3 spans 15 amino acids. The CDR3, as DNA: TGCAGTGCTAGAGATTCAGGGGCAGGGAATCAGCCCCAGCATTTT. Protein product: CSARDSGAGNQPQHF.

The chain couples TRBV6-5 to TRBJ2-5; 14 nucleotides align to TRBD2. TRBJ2-7 explains the end of the DNA better; the J call may be wrong. The CDR3 spans 15 residues. CDR1 and CDR2 from the germline V gene are MNHEY and SVGAGI. For the CDR3, the DNA is TGTGCCAGCAGTTACGGGGGACTAGCGGGAGACGAGCAGTACTTC. This translates into CASSYGGLAGDEQYF.

CDR3 DNA: TGTGCCAGCAGCGTAGCTGGAGCTAGCGGGAGGGCAAATGAGCAGTTCTTC. It codes for CASSVAGASGRANEQFF. The chain recombines TRBV9 with TRBJ2-1; 12 bases are a match to TRBD2. The V and J ends lost 0 bases and 7 bases, in that order; junction bases with no gene match: 8. The CDR3 contains 17 residues. Per the germline V gene, CDR1 is SGDLS and CDR2 is YYNGEE.

The rearrangement links TRBV27 to TRBJ2-3; 9 positions match TRBD2. Losses at the gene ends were 4 bases for V and 4 bases for J; bases not matched to a gene: 9. Germline CDR1 is MNHEY and CDR2 is SMNVEV (reference sequence). The CDR3 is made up of 16 amino acids. The CDR3 here is CASSSRGSGGADTQYF. In nucleotides, the CDR3 is TGTGCCAGCAGTTCCCGGGGTAGCGGGGGAGCAGATACGCAGTATTTT.

The chain carries TRBV20-1 and TRBJ2-1; 7 positions agree with TRBD2. Per the germline V gene, CDR1 is DFQATT and CDR2 is SNEGSKA (reference sequence). Trimming removed 1 base from V and 9 bases from J; junction bases left unmatched: 9. The CDR3 has 14 residues. The CDR3 sequence: CSARGPIAGPEQFF. DNA of the CDR3: TGCAGTGCTAGAGGACCTATAGCGGGCCCTGAGCAGTTCTTC.

V and J are TRBV9 and TRBJ2-1; TRBD2 agrees at 10 bases. V trimming: 3 bases; J trimming: 6 bases; junction bases outside the gene matches: 21. The V gene's germline CDR1 is SGDLS and CDR2 YYNGEE. This CDR3 is built from 20 residues. This CDR3 reads CASSAGLGLAGEAYLNEQFF. The CDR3 DNA follows: TGTGCCAGCAGCGCCGGGTTGGGGCTAGCGGGAGAAGCTTATCTCAATGAGCAGTTCTTC.

This clonotype was found many times. The rearrangement joins TRBV7-3 to TRBJ2-1; possibly TRBD1 for D (6 bases). Trimming pared 2 bases from V and 7 bases from J, leaving 12 bases between. The CDR3 has 14 amino acids. Germline CDR1 is SGHTA and CDR2 is FQGTGA. CDR3 loop: CASSLLGAGNEQFF. The DNA for the CDR3 is TGTGCCAGCAGCTTATTGGGGGCTGGGAATGAGCAGTTCTTC.

This clonotype occurred a few times. This chain links TRBV29-1 with TRBJ2-3, with 7 bases matching TRBD1. Trimming cost V 7 bases and J 4 bases; bases outside gene matches: 14. CDR1 and CDR2 (germline): SQVTM, ANQGSEA. The CDR3 runs 15 residues. The CDR3 sequence is CSADTGTARSDTQYF. The CDR3 DNA sequence: TGCAGCGCTGATACCGGGACAGCGCGATCAGATACGCAGTATTTT.

The J gene is TRBJ1-1, the V gene TRBV12-3 or TRBV12-4; D gene unclear. Trimming removed 6 bases from V and 0 bases from J, with 8 bases in between. The CDR3 is 13 residues long. The DNA for the CDR3 is TGTGCCAGCAGCCGTCTAATGAACACTGAAGCTTTCTTT. Translating gives CASSRLMNTEAFF.

The chain uses TRBV5-1 and TRBJ2-7; 10 nucleotides match TRBD2. This CDR3 spans 15 amino acids. V dropped 0 bases and J dropped 5; count of bases not matched to a gene: 5. Germline CDR1 reads SGHRS; CDR2 reads YFSETQ. CDR3 DNA sequence: TGCGCCAGCAGCTTGGAAGGACTAGCGGTTCACGAGCAGTACTTC. As protein: CASSLEGLAVHEQYF.

This clonotype appeared a single time. The rearrangement uses TRBV28 and TRBJ1-1; D ambiguous. The germline V gene encodes CDR1 MDHEN and CDR2 SYDVKM. The V end was cut by 6 bases, the J end by 5 bases, with 16 bases between. The CDR3 consists of 14 residues. The DNA for the CDR3 is TGTGCCAGCAGGCCGCCGGGAAGAGGGACTGAAGCTTTCTTT. This sequence encodes CASRPPGRGTEAFF.

This clonotype was observed a handful of times. This sequence joins TRBV28 and TRBJ2-3, with D tentatively TRBD1 (6 bases). Looked up from germline, CDR1 is MDHEN and CDR2 is SYDVKM. The CDR3 has 17 amino acids. The V end lost 3 bases, the J end lost 0 bases, and 16 bases lay between the germline ends. CDR3 coding DNA: TGTGCCAGCAGTTTGGCCACAAGGGGGATAAGCACAGATACGCAGTATTTT. Residues: CASSLATRGISTDTQYF.

The chain links TRBV6-6 to TRBJ2-3; D possibly corresponds to TRBD2 (5 bases). With 0 bases removed from V and 6 bases from J, the gap between germline ends came to 13 bases. The V gene's germline CDR1 is MNHNY and CDR2 SVGAGI (reference sequence). This CDR3 spans 15 amino acids. CDR3 amino acids: CASSYSRGRGDTQYF. The CDR3 nucleotides read TGTGCCAGCAGTTACTCTCGCGGAAGAGGGGATACGCAGTATTTT.

The chain joins TRBV20-1 to TRBJ1-4; 7 positions agree with TRBD1. V shed 4 bases, J shed 6 bases, and the junction held 8 bases outside the gene matches. This CDR3 is 14 amino acids long. The germline V gene encodes CDR1 DFQATT and CDR2 SNEGSKA (reference sequence). The CDR3 is CSATGQAVYEKLFF. DNA of the CDR3: TGCAGTGCTACCGGACAGGCGGTCTATGAAAAACTGTTTTTT.

CDR3 sequence reads: CASSARAYEQYF. DNA of the CDR3: TGTGCCAGCAGTGCCCGAGCCTACGAGCAGTACTTC. The chain is built from TRBV12-3 or TRBV12-4 and TRBJ2-7; the D is unclear. The CDR3 contains 12 residues. Trimming removed 5 bases at V and 2 bases at J, with 7 bases between.

This clonotype occurred a few times. This sequence joins TRBV12-3 or TRBV12-4 and TRBJ2-1; 13 positions agree with TRBD2. Trimming cost V 8 bases and J 6 bases; bases outside gene matches: 1. This CDR3 comprises 13 residues. The CDR3 DNA sequence: TGTGCCAGCGGGACTAGCGGGACCAATGAGCAGTTCTTC. Its protein is CASGTSGTNEQFF.